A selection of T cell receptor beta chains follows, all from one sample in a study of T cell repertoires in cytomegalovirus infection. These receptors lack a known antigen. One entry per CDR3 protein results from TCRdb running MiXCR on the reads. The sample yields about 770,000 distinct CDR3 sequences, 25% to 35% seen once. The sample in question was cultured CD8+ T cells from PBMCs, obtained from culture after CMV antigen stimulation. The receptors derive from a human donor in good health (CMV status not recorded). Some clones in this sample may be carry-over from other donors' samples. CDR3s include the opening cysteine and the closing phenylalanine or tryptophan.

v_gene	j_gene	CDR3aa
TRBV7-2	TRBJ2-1	CASSPAERADNEQFF
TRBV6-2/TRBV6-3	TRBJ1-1	CASNLSGNTEAFF
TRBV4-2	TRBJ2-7	CASSQNPGGSYEQYF
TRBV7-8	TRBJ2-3	CASARTGSPDTQYF
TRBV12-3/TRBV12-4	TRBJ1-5	CASSFSEGDGQPQHF
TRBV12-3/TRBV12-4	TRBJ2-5	CASSPFGTSGGETQYF
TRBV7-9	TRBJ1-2	CASSNTQTGGDGYTF
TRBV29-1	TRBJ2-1	CSVGGLAGGLSSYNEQFF
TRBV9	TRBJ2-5	CASSAGQERETQYF
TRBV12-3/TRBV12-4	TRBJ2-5	CASSTTSRETQYF
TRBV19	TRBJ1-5	CASSPLDRAGLPQHF
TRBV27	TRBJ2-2	CASRPTGGANTGELFF
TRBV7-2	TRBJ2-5	CASSPHFQETQYF
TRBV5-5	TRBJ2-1	CASSPTTTGGRAYNEQFF
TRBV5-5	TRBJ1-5	CASSHYPQQPQHF
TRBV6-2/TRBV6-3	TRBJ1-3	CASSYRSSGNTIYF
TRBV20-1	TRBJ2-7	CSASSGGSYEQYF
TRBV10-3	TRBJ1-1	CATARVNTEAFF
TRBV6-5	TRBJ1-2	CASSYSRKNYGYTF
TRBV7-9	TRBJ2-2	CASSLTASGVMNTGELFF
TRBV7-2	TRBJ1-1	CASSFGSGEAFF
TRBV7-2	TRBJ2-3	CASIALRSLTDTQYF
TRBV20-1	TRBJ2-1	CSARGLAGNEQFF
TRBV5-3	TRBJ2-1	CATRDPKTSPNNEQFF
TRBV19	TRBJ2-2	CASRDRGTTGELFF
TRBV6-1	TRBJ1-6	CASSSFAGTSFGFHF
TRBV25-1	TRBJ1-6	CASRARGLVEPLHF
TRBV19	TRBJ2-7	CSSGESSYEQYF
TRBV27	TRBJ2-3	CASSLALALSHTDTQYF
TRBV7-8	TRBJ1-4	CASSSDTFFSTNEKLFF
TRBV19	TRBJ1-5	CASSMVDREDQPQHF